Listed here are 9 T cell receptor beta chains from one sample, sequenced in a study of tumor-infiltrating lymphocytes in glioblastoma multiforme. TCR beta libraries were built from RNA through three nested multiplex PCR rounds using modified ARM-PCR. Using its own MiXCR run on the multiplex PCR reads, TCRdb lists one record per CDR3 protein. The table lists 8,000 to 10,000 distinct CDR3 sequences, about 72% of them singletons. The sample consisted of brain tumor tissue. These receptors were obtained from a male donor with glioblastoma.

In regard to this clonotype: The junction differs from germline at one of its ends, possibly a read error. The J gene is TRBJ1-2, the V gene TRBV4-1, with TRBD1 matching 9 bases. Germline V lookup: CDR1 MGHRA, CDR2 YSYEKL. This CDR3 has 16 residues. In nucleotides, the CDR3 is TGCGTCAGCAGCCAAGAGGGGACAGGGAGTAACTATGGCTACACCTTC. Its protein is CVSSQEGTGSNYGYTF.

As concerns this clonotype: Since the CDR3 does not end with the conserved phenylalanine or tryptophan, this likely comes from a read error. This chain connects TRBV12-3 or TRBV12-4 to TRBJ1-5; 7 positions agree with TRBD1. The CDR3 has 13 residues. With 7 bases clipped from V and 9 bases from J, the junction kept 9 bases outside the gene matches. Here the CDR3 reads CASNATGMVPQHL. Here the CDR3 DNA reads TGTGCCAGCAATGCGACAGGGATGGTGCCCCAGCATCTT.

This clonotype was counted a single time. This chain connects TRBV6-5 to TRBJ1-2; the match to TRBD1 covers 10 bases. V lost 5 bases to trimming and J lost 1 base; unmatched junction nucleotides: 1. The CDR3 extends over 14 amino acids. Germline-derived CDR1 and CDR2 are MNHEY and SVGAGI. This CDR3 reads CASSRDRGNYGYTF. The CDR3 nucleotides read TGTGCCAGCAGTAGGGACAGGGGTAACTATGGCTACACCTTC.

The table lists this clonotype with a count of one. This likely comes from a read error, as the CDR3 has no conserved phenylalanine or tryptophan at its end. The V call is TRBV6-2 or TRBV6-3, the J call TRBJ1-1, with TRBD1 matching 7 bases. The CDR3 is made up of 15 amino acids. Trimming cost V 10 bases and J 1 base; bases outside gene matches: 12. In germline, CDR1 is MNHEY, CDR2 SVGEGT. CDR3 coding DNA: TGTGCCACCGCGGGACAGCTTATGAAGAACACTGAAGCTTTCGTT. It codes for CATAGQLMKNTEAFV.

The chain is built from TRBV10-3 and TRBJ2-3; D gene ambiguous. The germline CDR1 and CDR2 sequences are ENHRY and SYGVKD. The CDR3 runs to 16 residues. V lost 0 bases, J lost 3 bases, and 13 bases lay in between. Here the CDR3 DNA reads TGTGCCATCAGTGAGTCTGGTCAACTCGGGACAGATACGCAGTATTTT. It translates to CAISESGQLGTDTQYF.

As for this clonotype: Because the CDR3 is missing its conserved closing phenylalanine or tryptophan, this is likely a read error. It is unclear where the CDR3 begins or ends on the DNA, so no DNA is shown, and the CDR3 is as TCRdb lists it. The chain has TRBV11-3 and TRBJ2-7. From its first to its last residue, the CDR3 has 13 amino acids. The V gene's germline CDR1 is SGHNT and CDR2 YENEEA. The CDR3 here is CASSLPMGYERYL.

V gene TRBV11-2 combines with J gene TRBJ2-5; 8 bases align to TRBD1. The CDR3 covers 13 residues. With 4 bases clipped from V and 5 bases from J, the junction kept 3 bases outside the gene matches. The V gene's germline CDR1 is SGHAT and CDR2 FQNNGV. The CDR3 sequence: CASSWTGSETQYF. DNA for the CDR3: TGTGCCAGCAGCTGGACAGGGTCCGAGACCCAGTACTTC.

In its sample, this clonotype was seen a few times. This rearrangement joins TRBV6-2 or TRBV6-3 to TRBJ1-5; D may be TRBD1 (6 bases). Looked up from germline, CDR1 is MNHEY and CDR2 is SVGEGT. Trimming shortened V by 5 bases and J by 3 bases, and 20 bases separated the two germline ends. CDR3 length: 17 amino acids. The CDR3 is CASSPGQLTFDNQPQHF. The CDR3 DNA reads TGTGCCAGCAGTCCGGGACAATTAACTTTTGACAATCAGCCCCAGCATTTT.

This clonotype came up a few times. The chain couples TRBV20-1 to TRBJ1-1; tentative D call: TRBD1 (5 bases). The V gene lost 1 base and the J gene lost 1 base, with 7 bases spanning the gap. The CDR3 is made up of 13 amino acids. Germline CDR1 and CDR2: DFQATT and SNEGSKA (reference sequence). CDR3 sequence: CSARGQPNTEAFF. CDR3 nucleotide sequence: TGCAGTGCTAGAGGACAGCCGAACACTGAAGCTTTCTTT.